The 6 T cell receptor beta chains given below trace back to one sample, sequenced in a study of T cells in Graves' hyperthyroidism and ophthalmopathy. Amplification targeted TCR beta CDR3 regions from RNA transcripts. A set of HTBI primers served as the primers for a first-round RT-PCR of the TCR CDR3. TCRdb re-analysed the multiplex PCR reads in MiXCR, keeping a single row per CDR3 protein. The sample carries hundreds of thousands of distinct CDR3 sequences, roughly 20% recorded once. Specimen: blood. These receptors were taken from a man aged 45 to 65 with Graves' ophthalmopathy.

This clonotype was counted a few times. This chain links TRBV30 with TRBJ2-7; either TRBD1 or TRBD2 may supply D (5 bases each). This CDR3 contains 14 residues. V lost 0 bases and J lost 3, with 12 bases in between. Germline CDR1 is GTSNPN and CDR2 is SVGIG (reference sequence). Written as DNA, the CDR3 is TGTGCCTGGAGTGTTGGGGACGGACACTACGAGCAGTACTTC. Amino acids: CAWSVGDGHYEQYF.

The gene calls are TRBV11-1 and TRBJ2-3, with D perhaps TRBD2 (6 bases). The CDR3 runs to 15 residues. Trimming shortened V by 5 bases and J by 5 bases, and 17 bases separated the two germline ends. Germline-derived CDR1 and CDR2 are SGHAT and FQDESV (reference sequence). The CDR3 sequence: CASSPVGGVGDTQYF. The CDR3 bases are TGTGCCAGCAGCCCAGTGGGGGGAGTTGGAGATACGCAGTATTTT.

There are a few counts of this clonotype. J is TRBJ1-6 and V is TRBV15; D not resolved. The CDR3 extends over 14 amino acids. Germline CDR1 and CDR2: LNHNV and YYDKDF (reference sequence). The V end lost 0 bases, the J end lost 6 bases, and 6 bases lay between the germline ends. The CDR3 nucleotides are TGTGCCACCAGCAGAGATCACGCTAATTCACCCCTCCACTTT. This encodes CATSRDHANSPLHF.

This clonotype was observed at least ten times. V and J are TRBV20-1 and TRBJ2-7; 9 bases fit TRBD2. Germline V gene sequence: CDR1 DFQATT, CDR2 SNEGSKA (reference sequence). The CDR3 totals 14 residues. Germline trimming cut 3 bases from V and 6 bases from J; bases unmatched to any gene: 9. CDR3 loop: CSASGRGAGGEQYF. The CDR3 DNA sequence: TGCAGTGCTAGCGGGAGGGGAGCGGGGGGCGAGCAGTACTTC.

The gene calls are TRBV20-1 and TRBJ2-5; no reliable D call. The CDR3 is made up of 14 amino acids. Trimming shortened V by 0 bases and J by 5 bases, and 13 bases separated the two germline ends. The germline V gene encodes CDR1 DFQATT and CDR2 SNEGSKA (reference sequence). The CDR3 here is CSARDPTAEETQYF. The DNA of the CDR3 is TGCAGTGCTAGAGATCCGACGGCTGAGGAGACCCAGTACTTC.

CDR3: CASSEESRVVTYEQYF. CDR3 DNA sequence: TGTGCCAGCAGTGAAGAGAGCAGGGTAGTCACCTACGAGCAGTACTTC. This rearrangement joins TRBV6-1 to TRBJ2-7, with a tentative D call TRBD1 (5 bases). Germline CDR1 and CDR2: MNHNS and SASEGT. The CDR3 extends over 16 amino acids. V dropped 1 base and J dropped 2 bases, with 15 bases sitting between them.